This T cell receptor beta chain was found in a study of blood T cell repertoires in COVID-19. Study background: The United States, Italy and Spain supplied acute and convalescent COVID-19 samples. From T cells, B-cell-depleted T cells, or PBMCs came the material, which was cDNA or gDNA.

Germline V lookup: CDR1 SNHLY, CDR2 FYNNEI. Trimming cost V 4 bases and J 6 bases; bases outside gene matches: 18. This CDR3 contains 17 residues. Enrollment of patients from Seattle took place during active infection, with longitudinal follow-up. Original analysis: Nucleated cell number was recorded as an estimate derived from reference gene primer amplification. Clones were sequenced by immunoSEQ multiplex PCR, and TCRdb holds only the in-frame ones, with some missing. V and J calls and clone size are given by that table; D and trimming were obtained from the DNA. Found here are more than 200,000 clones, about nine tenths of them singletons; the top ten hold 2% to 3%.

This receptor was identified in a man in his thirties or forties with COVID-19, enrolled during active disease. The J gene is TRBJ2-7, the V gene TRBV2, with 7 bases aligning to TRBD2. The specimen sequenced was peripheral blood. The DNA for the CDR3 is TGTGCCAGCAGTGGTACCGGGACGGAGGGACTATTGGGCGAGCAGTACTTC. Its protein is CASSGTGTEGLLGEQYF.